The rows below give T cell receptor beta chains drawn from one sample of a study of blood T cell repertoires in COVID-19. Generated by immunoSEQ multiplex PCR, the TCRdb table keeps only in-frame clones and is missing some. The sample has tens of thousands of clones, 80% to 85% seen once. Material: peripheral blood. The receptor set was obtained from an older man with COVID-19, enrolled during active disease. CDR3s include the opening cysteine and the closing phenylalanine or tryptophan. A D gene is named only where the DNA matches it firmly. Size is omitted from some rows. Given values are once, few, many or a class for expanded clones.

D gene	J gene	clone size	V gene	CDR3 DNA	CDR3 protein
TRBD2	TRBJ2-5	-	TRBV7-3	TGTGCCAGCAGCTTATCGGGGACTACCCAGGAGACCCAGTACTTC	CASSLSGTTQETQYF
-	TRBJ1-5	-	TRBV11-2	TGTGCCAGCAGCCTGGGGCGGGGGCAGCCCCAGCATTTT	CASSLGRGQPQHF
TRBD1	TRBJ1-4	-	TRBV7-2	TGTGCCAGCAGCTCCCCAGGGGGATTGGTAGAAAAACTGTTTTTT	CASSSPGGLVEKLFF
TRBD2	TRBJ2-7	-	TRBV2	TGTGCCAGCAGCGGGGGAGGGACTAGCGGTCGGTACGAGCAGTACTTC	CASSGGGTSGRYEQYF
-	TRBJ2-7	-	TRBV7-2	TGTGCCAGCAGCTTACGGGCTAGCGCGCTCTCCTACGAGCAGTACTTC	CASSLRASALSYEQYF
TRBD1	TRBJ1-2	-	TRBV28	TGTGCCAGCAGTCCATCCCGACAGGGAACGGGCTATGGCTACACCTTC	CASSPSRQGTGYGYTF
TRBD2	TRBJ2-1	-	TRBV6-2/TRBV6-3	TGTGCCAGCAGTTACAGTCTAGCGGGGGGGTTTGAGCAGTTCTTC	CASSYSLAGGFEQFF
TRBD1	TRBJ1-1	few	TRBV11-2	TGTGCCAGCAGCCACGAAAGGGGGCGGAGAACTGAAGCTTTCTTT	CASSHERGRRTEAFF
-	TRBJ1-1	-	TRBV5-4	TGTGCCAGCAGCGTACAGGAGAACACTGAAGCTTTCTTT	CASSVQENTEAFF
-	TRBJ1-2	few	TRBV13	TGTGCCAGCAGCCCCTCCGGCTATGGCTACACCTTC	CASSPSGYGYTF
TRBD1	TRBJ1-1	-	TRBV10-3	TGTGCCATCAGTGTAGACAGGGACACTGAAGCTTTCTTT	CAISVDRDTEAFF
TRBD2	TRBJ2-5	-	TRBV5-1	TGCGCCAGCAGCTCATCACCGTCCGGGAGGACAGAGACCCAGTACTTC	CASSSSPSGRTETQYF
TRBD1	TRBJ1-2	-	TRBV24-1	TGTGCCACCAGTGACTCGACAGGGGGCGGCTATGGCTACACCTTC	CATSDSTGGGYGYTF
TRBD2	TRBJ2-1	once	TRBV10-3	TGTGCCATCAGCTGGGGACTAGCGGAGCGTAATGAGCAGTTCTTC	CAISWGLAERNEQFF
-	TRBJ1-5	-	TRBV6-4	TGTGCCAGCAGTACAGAGAGCAATCAGCCCCAGCATTTT	CASSTESNQPQHF
-	TRBJ2-5	once	TRBV11-3	TGTGCCAGCAGCCCTAGCTGGGAGCAAGAGACCCAGTACTTC	CASSPSWEQETQYF
TRBD1	TRBJ1-6	few	TRBV7-9	TGTGCCAGCAGCGGGACAGGGGATTCACCCCTCCACTTT	CASSGTGDSPLHF
-	TRBJ2-1	-	TRBV10-2	TGCGCCAGCACCCCACGCGAGGGTGAGCAGTTCTTC	CASTPREGEQFF
TRBD1	TRBJ2-2	-	TRBV5-1	TGCGCCAGCAGCCTACTTGGACAGGGAAACACCGGGGAGCTGTTTTTT	CASSLLGQGNTGELFF
TRBD2	TRBJ2-1	-	TRBV11-3	TGTGCCAGCAGCTTAGGGGCGGCGGGAGGCCAGTTCTTC	CASSLGAAGGQFF
-	TRBJ1-1	few	TRBV7-9	TGTGCCAGCAGCTTCGGGGGGAACACTGAAGCTTTCTTT	CASSFGGNTEAFF
TRBD2	TRBJ2-5	-	TRBV7-6	TGTGCCAGCAGCCCACTAAAGCGGGGCGAAGAGACCCAGTACTTC	CASSPLKRGEETQYF
-	TRBJ1-1	-	TRBV30	TGTGCCTGGAGTGTACTGCAGGGTGGGGTTGAAGCTTTCTTT	CAWSVLQGGVEAFF
-	TRBJ2-2	once	TRBV15	TGTGCCACCAGCGGGGGACAAACGAACACCGGGGAGCTGTTTTTT	CATSGGQTNTGELFF
-	TRBJ2-2	-	TRBV9	TGTGCCAGCAGCGTATCCGGCACCGGGGAGCTGTTTTTT	CASSVSGTGELFF
TRBD1	TRBJ2-6	once	TRBV6-1	TGTGCCAGCAGTGGGACAGGGTATTCTGGGGCCAACGTCCTGACTTTC	CASSGTGYSGANVLTF
-	TRBJ1-6	-	TRBV18	TGTGCCAGCTCACCACCACGCCAGGGAGGCATAGGGTCACCCCTCCACTTT	CASSPPRQGGIGSPLHF
-	TRBJ1-6	once	TRBV25-1	TGTGCCAGCAGTGAACACAGAAGCTCCTATAATTCACCCCTCCACTTT	CASSEHRSSYNSPLHF
-	TRBJ2-2	-	TRBV24-1	TGTGCCACCAGTGATCACCTAGGTGGCATTCAGAGCACCGGGGAGCTGTTTTTT	CATSDHLGGIQSTGELFF
-	TRBJ1-1	-	TRBV5-1	TGCGCCAGCAGCGCAGGGGACACTGAAGCTTTCTTT	CASSAGDTEAFF
-	TRBJ1-2	-	TRBV5-5	TGTGCCAGCAGCCCAAGCGCCGGGTTCCTTTCCGGCTACACCTTC	CASSPSAGFLSGYTF
TRBD1	TRBJ1-1	-	TRBV13	TGTGCCAGCACCCAGATTCCGGGACAGGGGAGTGCGTACACTGAAGCTTTCTTT	CASTQIPGQGSAYTEAFF
-	TRBJ1-6	once	TRBV9	TGTGCCAGCAGCGTAGTGCCAGATAATTCACCCCTCCACTTT	CASSVVPDNSPLHF
-	TRBJ1-2	-	TRBV3-1/TRBV3-2	TGTGCCAGCAGCCAAGAAGCACCGACTAGGGAGAGCTATGGCTACACCTTC	CASSQEAPTRESYGYTF
-	TRBJ2-3	-	TRBV27	TGTGCCAGCAGTAGCTCGGCCGGGGGGCTCCGCACAGATACGCAGTATTTT	CASSSSAGGLRTDTQYF
-	TRBJ1-5	-	TRBV7-8	TGTGCCAGCAGCTTAGTCCACACGATCACCAGCAATCAGCCCCAGCATTTT	CASSLVHTITSNQPQHF
-	TRBJ2-3	once	TRBV6-5	TGTGCCAGCAGAGATCCGGGACAAATTACAGATACGCAGTATTTT	CASRDPGQITDTQYF
-	TRBJ1-5	-	TRBV25-1	TGTGCCAGCAGTGAGGGGGGGGGAGGCCAGCCCCAGCATTTT	CASSEGGGGQPQHF
TRBD1	TRBJ1-2	-	TRBV29-1	TGCAGCGTTGGGACAGGGGGGATCAGTGGCTACACCTTC	CSVGTGGISGYTF
-	TRBJ2-7	-	TRBV7-2	TGTGCCAGCAGCTTAAGGCCAGGGGTCTACGAGCAGTACTTC	CASSLRPGVYEQYF
-	TRBJ1-2	-	TRBV6-2/TRBV6-3	TGTGCCAGCAGCCCTATCGGCAGGGGCCTGACCGGCTACACCTTC	CASSPIGRGLTGYTF
-	TRBJ2-5	-	TRBV5-1	TGCGCCAGCATGCCTTCCCGGGACTTGTTAGAGACCCAGTACTTC	CASMPSRDLLETQYF